This T cell receptor (beta chain) appears in the sequencing data of a study of CD8 T cells in Susac syndrome. After extraction with the RNeasy kit, about 0.5 to 1 ug of the RNA was reverse transcribed using random hexamers. TCR beta CDR3 was amplified by immunoSEQ multiplex PCR. This amplification extended across 54 Vbeta and 13 Jbeta segments. TCRdb recomputed calls from the immunoSEQ multiplex PCR reads with MiXCR, one row per CDR3 protein. Of some 300,000 distinct CDR3 sequences in the sample, roughly 85% were seen once. The sequenced target, TCR beta, came from blood CD8+ and CD4+ T cells. The CDR3 is 15 residues long. Trimming removed 1 base from V and 4 bases from J, with 14 bases in between.

Sequenced: CD8+ T cells from PBMCs. The sequence derives from a human donor with multiple sclerosis. The rearrangement joins TRBV12-3 or TRBV12-4 to TRBJ2-7; tentative D call: TRBD1 (6 bases). CDR3 residues: CASSLVSDRGYEQYF. The CDR3 region has the DNA TGTGCCAGCAGTTTAGTTTCGGACAGAGGTTACGAGCAGTACTTC.